The 2 T cell receptor beta chains below all came from one sample that was sequenced in a study of blood T cell repertoires in COVID-19. Libraries were prepared by immunoSEQ multiplex PCR; TCRdb keeps only in-frame clonotypes and omits some of them. The profile shows around 280,000 clones, approximately 89% of them singletons. The sample consisted of peripheral blood. The receptors here all came from a woman aged 30 to 39 with COVID-19, enrolled during active disease.

The genes are TRBV13 and TRBJ2-1; D perhaps matches TRBD2 (7 bases). This CDR3 is built from 16 residues. Trimming pared 5 bases from V and 3 bases from J, leaving 17 bases between. Germline values: CDR1 PRHDT, CDR2 FYEKMQ (reference sequence). In DNA, the CDR3 is TGTGCCAGCAGCACCCGGGGCGGGGGCTTCTACAATGAGCAGTTCTTC. Amino acid sequence: CASSTRGGGFYNEQFF.

This chain joins TRBV28 and TRBJ1-5; no firm D call. The germline V and J ends were trimmed by 4 bases and 4 bases, with 17 bases remaining between them. This CDR3 spans 16 amino acids. The germline V gene encodes CDR1 MDHEN and CDR2 SYDVKM. Written as DNA, the CDR3 is TGTGCCAGCAGTTCCCCCCGGTCTTATACTAATCAGCCCCAGCATTTT. Translation gives CASSSPRSYTNQPQHF.